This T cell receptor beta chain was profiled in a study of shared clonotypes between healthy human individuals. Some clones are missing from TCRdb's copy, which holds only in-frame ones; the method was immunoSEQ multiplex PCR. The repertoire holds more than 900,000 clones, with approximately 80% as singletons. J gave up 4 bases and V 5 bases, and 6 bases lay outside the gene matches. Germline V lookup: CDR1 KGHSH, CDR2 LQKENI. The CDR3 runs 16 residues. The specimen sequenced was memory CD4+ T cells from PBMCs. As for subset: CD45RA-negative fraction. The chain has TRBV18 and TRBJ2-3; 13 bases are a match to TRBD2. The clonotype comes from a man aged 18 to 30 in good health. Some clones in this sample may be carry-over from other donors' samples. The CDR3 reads CASSSTSGRGADTQYF. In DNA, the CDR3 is TGTGCCAGCTCATCTACTAGCGGGAGGGGTGCAGATACGCAGTATTTT. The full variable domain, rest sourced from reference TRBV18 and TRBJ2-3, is NAGVMQNPRHLVRRRGQEARLRCSPMKGHSHVYWYRQLPEEGLKFMVYLQKENIIDESGMPKERFSAEFPKEGPSILRIQQVVRGDSAAYFCASSSTSGRGADTQYFGPGTRLTVL.